Presented here are 22 T cell receptor beta chains from one specimen sequenced in a study of T cell clonotyping in hematopoietic cell transplantation. Regarding time point: recipient sample about 28 days before transplant, after cytoreduction. Sequencing was performed with immunoSEQ multiplex PCR; in TCRdb, only in-frame clones are kept and a portion is missing. This sample has approximately 50,000 clones, with over 75% found just once. This material consisted of peripheral blood mononuclear cells, taken before stem cell transplant. These receptors were taken from a man aged 55 to 69 with biphenotypic leukemia. Some clones in this sample may be carry-over from other donors' samples.

This chain connects TRBV7-3 to TRBJ2-3, with D tentatively TRBD1 (6 bases). This CDR3 region has 14 residues. Looked up from germline, CDR1 is SGHTA and CDR2 is FQGTGA. V was pared by 1 base and J by 5 bases, with 10 bases between. CDR3 sequence: CASSLIQGQDTQYF. In DNA, the CDR3 is TGTGCCAGCAGCTTAATACAGGGACAAGATACGCAGTATTTT.

The V gene is TRBV4-2, the J gene TRBJ2-7; 15 bases map to TRBD2. Germline V gives CDR1 LGHNA, CDR2 YNFKEQ. J gave up 2 bases and V 1 base, and 12 bases lay outside the gene matches. The length of the CDR3 is 20 residues. The CDR3 is CASSQVSSQGLAGGAYEQYF. The CDR3 DNA reads TGTGCCAGCAGCCAAGTCTCGTCTCAGGGACTAGCGGGAGGTGCCTACGAGCAGTACTTC.

The chain uses TRBV6-5 and TRBJ2-1, with D unclear. Trimming stripped 4 bases from V and 4 bases from J, with 2 bases between. This CDR3 is 11 amino acids long. Germline CDR1 and CDR2: MNHEY and SVGAGI. CDR3 sequence reads: CASSLYNEQFF. In DNA, the CDR3 is TGTGCCAGCAGTTTATACAATGAGCAGTTCTTC.

The rearrangement links TRBV25-1 to TRBJ1-2; no clear D. The CDR3 extends over 12 amino acids. CDR1 is MGHDK and CDR2 is SYGVNS in the germline V gene. The ends were cut back, 4 bases at V and 6 bases at J, with 9 bases in the middle. CDR3 sequence reads: CASSGGFDGYTF. The CDR3 nucleotides read TGTGCCAGCAGTGGCGGGTTCGATGGCTACACCTTC.

The chain combines TRBV27 with TRBJ2-3, with TRBD1 matching 10 bases. Germline V gene sequence: CDR1 MNHEY, CDR2 SMNVEV (reference sequence). This CDR3 comprises 15 residues. The trim removed 3 bases at V and 3 bases at J, leaving 3 bases unmatched. The CDR3 is CASSFRDRGTDTQYF. The CDR3 coding sequence is TGTGCCAGCAGTTTCCGGGACAGGGGAACAGATACGCAGTATTTT.

This clone was seen once. This sequence joins TRBV11-2 and TRBJ1-2; 7 nucleotides match TRBD1. CDR3 length: 14 amino acids. Germline CDR1 SGHAT, CDR2 FQNNGV. The V gene end was trimmed by 5 bases and the J gene end by 1 base; junction bases not matched to a gene: 4. DNA for the CDR3: TGTGCCAGCAGCGCAACAGGGGTTAACTATGGCTACACCTTC. This gives the protein CASSATGVNYGYTF.

Written as DNA, the CDR3 is TGTGCCAGCAGCTTACAGGGCGCTGCAGATACGCAGTATTTT. Its protein product is CASSLQGAADTQYF. The rearrangement joins TRBV7-2 to TRBJ2-3, with D perhaps matching TRBD1 (5 bases). Trimming pared 2 bases from V and 4 bases from J, leaving 10 bases between. Germline assignment: CDR1 SGHTA and CDR2 FQGNSA. The CDR3 length is 14 residues.

The chain couples TRBV7-2 to TRBJ1-2; D is undetermined. Germline-derived CDR1 and CDR2 are SGHTA and FQGNSA. The CDR3 covers 14 residues. Trimming took 0 bases from V and 4 from J, leaving 9 bases between them. The CDR3 sequence is CASSLALGGYGYTF. Written as DNA, the CDR3 is TGTGCCAGCAGCTTAGCGTTGGGCGGCTATGGCTACACCTTC.

This clone was detected a few times. The chain recombines TRBV4-2 with TRBJ1-2; D is ambiguous. From germline, CDR1 is LGHNA and CDR2 YNFKEQ. This CDR3 comprises 16 residues. Trimming stripped 3 bases from V and 0 bases from J, with 14 bases between. The CDR3 DNA follows: TGTGCCAGCAGCCATGTTAGACAAACAGCTAACTATGGCTACACCTTC. Its protein product is CASSHVRQTANYGYTF.

The chain couples TRBV28 to TRBJ1-2, with 7 bases identical to TRBD1. The CDR3 spans 13 residues. V shed 8 bases, J shed 3 bases, and the junction held 6 bases outside the gene matches. The V gene's germline CDR1 is MDHEN and CDR2 SYDVKM. The CDR3 DNA follows: TGTGCCAGCCTGAAACAGGGGCACTATGGCTACACCTTC. It yields the protein CASLKQGHYGYTF.

This clone was counted between two and nine times. The chain has TRBV4-3 and TRBJ1-2; a possible D gene is TRBD1 (5 bases). The germline CDR1 and CDR2 sequences are LGHNA and YSLEER. The V end lost 0 bases, the J end lost 2 bases, and 13 bases lay between the germline ends. This CDR3 is 16 amino acids long. CDR3 amino acids: CASSQDYGTGNYGYTF. In nucleotides, the CDR3 is TGCGCCAGCAGCCAAGACTACGGAACAGGAAACTATGGCTACACCTTC.

This chain links TRBV5-1 with TRBJ1-2; 9 bases match TRBD1. CDR3 length: 16 residues. Per germline, CDR1 SGHRS and CDR2 YFSETQ. V shed 0 bases and J 2 bases; nucleotides not matched to a gene: 5. The CDR3 sequence is CASSLEGQGWNYGYTF. The CDR3 nucleotides are TGCGCCAGCAGCTTGGAGGGACAGGGCTGGAACTATGGCTACACCTTC.

The rearrangement joins TRBV5-4 to TRBJ2-3; TRBD2 aligns across 12 bases. The CDR3 has 16 amino acids. The germline V gene encodes CDR1 SGHNT and CDR2 YYREEE (reference sequence). V was pared by 6 bases and J by 4 bases, with 9 bases of the junction left unmatched. The CDR3, as DNA: TGTGCCAGCAACACCCGACTAGCGGGAGTAGCAGATACGCAGTATTTT. It yields the protein CASNTRLAGVADTQYF.

The chain combines TRBV10-3 with TRBJ2-1; TRBD2 matches 11 bases. Germline CDR1 and CDR2: ENHRY and SYGVKD. The CDR3 runs to 18 residues. V was pared by 2 bases and J by 7 bases, with 13 bases of the junction left unmatched. As DNA, the CDR3 is TGTGCCATCAGTGAGAGAGGGGGCGGGACTAGCGGAACTAATGAGCAGTTCTTC. Protein product: CAISERGGGTSGTNEQFF.

The J gene is TRBJ2-7, the V gene TRBV28, with D perhaps TRBD2 (6 bases). Trimming left V 2 bases short and J 9 bases short, with 14 bases between. CDR1 and CDR2 (germline): MDHEN, SYDVKM. The CDR3 covers 13 residues. In DNA form, the CDR3 reads TGTGCCAGCAGTTTAACCGAGCCCGGGGGGCAGTACTTC. This gives the protein CASSLTEPGGQYF.

V usage is TRBV7-6 and J usage is TRBJ2-7; D might be TRBD1 (6 bases). The V gene lost 5 bases and the J gene lost 3 bases, with 8 bases spanning the gap. Germline assignment: CDR1 SGHVS and CDR2 FNYEAQ. CDR3 length: 12 residues. CDR3 residues: CASSATGYEQYF. In nucleotides, the CDR3 is TGTGCCAGCAGCGCGACAGGCTACGAGCAGTACTTC. The full variable domain, rest sourced from reference TRBV7-6 and TRBJ2-7, is GAGVSQSPRYKVTKRGQDVALRCDPISGHVSLYWYRQALGQGPEFLTYFNYEAQQDKSGLPNDRFSAERPEGSISTLTIQRTEQRDSAMYRCASSATGYEQYFGPGTRLTVT.

The chain has TRBV29-1 and TRBJ1-5; unclear D gene. CDR1 is SQVTM, CDR2 ANQGSEA, per germline. The length of the CDR3 is 12 residues. V lost 6 bases, J lost 9 bases, and 15 bases lay in between. This CDR3 reads CSVNDGKGPQHF. As DNA, the CDR3 is TGCAGCGTAAATGACGGAAAAGGGCCCCAGCATTTT.

The chain joins TRBV28 to TRBJ1-5, with 7 bases aligning to TRBD1. The germline V gene has CDR1 MDHEN and CDR2 SYDVKM. V shed 5 bases and J 2 bases; nucleotides not matched to a gene: 6. CDR3 length: 15 residues. The CDR3 is CASSAQTGRNQPQHF. The CDR3 coding sequence is TGTGCCAGCAGTGCTCAGACAGGGCGCAATCAGCCCCAGCATTTT.

In its sample, this clone was seen once. V usage is TRBV6-5 and J usage is TRBJ2-1, with 9 bases aligning to TRBD1. The CDR3 is made up of 15 amino acids. The germline V gene encodes CDR1 MNHEY and CDR2 SVGAGI. V lost 10 bases and J lost 8; bases outside the gene matches: 15. Here the CDR3 DNA reads TGTGCCACTGCCACAGGGGGCGAGACTAGCCATGAGCAGTTCTTC. Translation: CATATGGETSHEQFF.

This rearrangement joins TRBV2 to TRBJ2-7; D might be TRBD1 or TRBD2, each matching 5 bases. Per germline, CDR1 SNHLY and CDR2 FYNNEI. The CDR3 totals 13 residues. The ends were cut back, 6 bases at V and 3 bases at J, with 12 bases in the middle. CDR3 residues: CASSRGADYEQYF. The CDR3, as DNA: TGTGCCAGCAGCCGAGGGGCAGACTACGAGCAGTACTTC.

In its sample, this clone was seen a few times. The gene calls are TRBV2 and TRBJ1-4, with D maybe TRBD1 (6 bases). The germline CDR1 and CDR2 sequences are SNHLY and FYNNEI. CDR3 length: 13 residues. The V and J ends lost 3 bases and 5 bases respectively, with 7 bases between them. CDR3 in amino acids: CASSDGQNEKLFF. CDR3 nucleotide sequence: TGTGCCAGCAGTGATGGACAGAATGAAAAACTGTTTTTT.

V is TRBV28 and J is TRBJ2-1; D is possibly TRBD1 (5 bases). V shed 5 bases and J shed 6 bases, with 17 bases lying between them. CDR1 is MDHEN, CDR2 SYDVKM, per germline. This CDR3 region has 15 residues. CDR3 DNA sequence: TGTGCCAGCAGTCCTCCAAGGGGCTGGTCCAATGAGCAGTTCTTC. It codes for CASSPPRGWSNEQFF.